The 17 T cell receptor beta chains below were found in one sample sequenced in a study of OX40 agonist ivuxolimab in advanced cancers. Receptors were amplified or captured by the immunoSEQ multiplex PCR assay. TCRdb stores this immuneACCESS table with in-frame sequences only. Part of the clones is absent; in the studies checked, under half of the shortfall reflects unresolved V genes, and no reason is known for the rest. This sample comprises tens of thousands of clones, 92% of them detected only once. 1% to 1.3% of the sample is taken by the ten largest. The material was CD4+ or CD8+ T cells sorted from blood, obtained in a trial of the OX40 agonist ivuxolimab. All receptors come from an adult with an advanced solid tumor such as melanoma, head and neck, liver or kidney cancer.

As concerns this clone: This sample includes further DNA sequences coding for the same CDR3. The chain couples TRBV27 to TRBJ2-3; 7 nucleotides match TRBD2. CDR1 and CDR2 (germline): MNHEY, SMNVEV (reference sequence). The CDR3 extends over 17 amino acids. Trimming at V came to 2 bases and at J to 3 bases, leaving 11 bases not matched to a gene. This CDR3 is CASSLNPRLAVTDTQYF. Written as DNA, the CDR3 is TGTGCCAGCAGTTTAAACCCCCGGCTAGCGGTGACAGATACGCAGTATTTT.

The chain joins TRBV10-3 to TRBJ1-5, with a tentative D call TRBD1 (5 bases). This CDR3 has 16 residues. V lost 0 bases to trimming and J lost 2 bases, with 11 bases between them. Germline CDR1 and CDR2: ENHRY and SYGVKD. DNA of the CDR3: TGTGCCATCAGTGAGTCCGGGGGTGCGGGCAATCAGCCCCAGCATTTT. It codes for CAISESGGAGNQPQHF.

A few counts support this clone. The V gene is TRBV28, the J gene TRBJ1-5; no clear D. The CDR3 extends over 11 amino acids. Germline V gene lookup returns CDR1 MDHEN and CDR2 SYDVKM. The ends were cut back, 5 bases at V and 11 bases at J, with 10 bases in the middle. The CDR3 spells CASSQGLAQHF. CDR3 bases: TGTGCCAGCAGTCAAGGGTTGGCCCAGCATTTT.

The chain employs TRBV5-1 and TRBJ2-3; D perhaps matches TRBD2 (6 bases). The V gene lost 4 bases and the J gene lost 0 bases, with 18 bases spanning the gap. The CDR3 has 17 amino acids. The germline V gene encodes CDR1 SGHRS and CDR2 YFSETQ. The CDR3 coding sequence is TGCGCCAGCAGCGCTGGGGTGGGAGGCACTAGCACAGATACGCAGTATTTT. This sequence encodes CASSAGVGGTSTDTQYF.

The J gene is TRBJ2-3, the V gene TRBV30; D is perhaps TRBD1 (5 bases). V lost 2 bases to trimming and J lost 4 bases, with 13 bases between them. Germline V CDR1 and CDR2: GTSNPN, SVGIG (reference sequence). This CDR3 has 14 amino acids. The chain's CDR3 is CAWSTAQGADTQYF. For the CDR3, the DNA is TGTGCCTGGAGTACTGCCCAGGGCGCAGATACGCAGTATTTT.

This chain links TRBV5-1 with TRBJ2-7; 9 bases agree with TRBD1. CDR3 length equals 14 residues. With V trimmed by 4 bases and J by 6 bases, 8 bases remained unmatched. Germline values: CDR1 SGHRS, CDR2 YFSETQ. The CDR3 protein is CASSLRTGALEQYF. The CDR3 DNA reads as TGCGCCAGCAGCCTAAGGACAGGGGCCCTCGAGCAGTACTTC.

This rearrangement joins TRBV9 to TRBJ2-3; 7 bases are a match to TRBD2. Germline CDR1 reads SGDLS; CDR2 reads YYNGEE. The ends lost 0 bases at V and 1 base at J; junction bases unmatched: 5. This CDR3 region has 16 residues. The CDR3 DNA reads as TGTGCCAGCAGCGTAGAGTGGGCGGGGGGCACAGATACGCAGTATTTT. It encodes CASSVEWAGGTDTQYF.

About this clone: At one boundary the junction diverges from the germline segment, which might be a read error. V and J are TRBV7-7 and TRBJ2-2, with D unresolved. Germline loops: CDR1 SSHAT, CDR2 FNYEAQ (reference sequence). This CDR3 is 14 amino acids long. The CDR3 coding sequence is TGTGCTAGCAGTCCTACAGTGGCGTCCGGGGAGCTGTTTTTT. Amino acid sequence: CASSPTVASGELFF.

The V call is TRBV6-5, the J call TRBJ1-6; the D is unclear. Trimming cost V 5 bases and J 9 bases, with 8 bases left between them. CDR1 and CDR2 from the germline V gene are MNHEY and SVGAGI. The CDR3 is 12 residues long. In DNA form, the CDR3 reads TGTGCCAGCAGTGGGGTCGGTTCACCCCTCCACTTT. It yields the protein CASSGVGSPLHF.

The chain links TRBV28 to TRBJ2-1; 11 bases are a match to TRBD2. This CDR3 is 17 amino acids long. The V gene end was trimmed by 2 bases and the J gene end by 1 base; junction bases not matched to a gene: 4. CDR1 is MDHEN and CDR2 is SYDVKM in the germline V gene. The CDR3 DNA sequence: TGTGCCAGCAGTTTAGGGACTAGCGGTTTTTCCTACAATGAGCAGTTCTTC. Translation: CASSLGTSGFSYNEQFF.

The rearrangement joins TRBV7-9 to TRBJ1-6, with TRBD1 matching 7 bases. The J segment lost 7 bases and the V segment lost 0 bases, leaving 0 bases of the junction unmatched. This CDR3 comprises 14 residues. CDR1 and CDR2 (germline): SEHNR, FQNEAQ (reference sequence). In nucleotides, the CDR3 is TGTGCCAGCAGCTTAGCGACAGGGAATTCACCCCTCCACTTT. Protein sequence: CASSLATGNSPLHF.

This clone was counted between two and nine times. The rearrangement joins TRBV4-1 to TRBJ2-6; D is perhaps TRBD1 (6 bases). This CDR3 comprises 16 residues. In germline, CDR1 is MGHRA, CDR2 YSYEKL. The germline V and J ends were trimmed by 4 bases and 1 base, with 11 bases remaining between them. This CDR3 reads CASSRLQGSGANVLTF. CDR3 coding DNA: TGCGCCAGCAGCCGCCTACAGGGTTCTGGGGCCAACGTCCTGACTTTC.

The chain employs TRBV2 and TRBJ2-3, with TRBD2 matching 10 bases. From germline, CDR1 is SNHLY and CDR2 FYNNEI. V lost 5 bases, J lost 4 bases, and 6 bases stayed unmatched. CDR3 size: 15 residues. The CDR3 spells CASSYSGRAPDTQYF. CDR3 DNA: TGTGCCAGCAGTTACAGCGGGAGGGCCCCAGATACGCAGTATTTT. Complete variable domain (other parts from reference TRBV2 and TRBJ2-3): EPEVTQTPSHQVTQMGQEVILRCVPISNHLYFYWYRQILGQKVEFLVSFYNNEISEKSEIFDDQFSVERPDGSNFTLKIRSTKLEDSAMYFCASSYSGRAPDTQYFGPGTRLTVL.

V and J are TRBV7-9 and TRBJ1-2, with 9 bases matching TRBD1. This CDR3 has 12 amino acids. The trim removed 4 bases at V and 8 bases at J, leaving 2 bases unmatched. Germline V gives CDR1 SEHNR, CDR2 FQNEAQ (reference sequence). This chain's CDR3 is CASSSDRGGYTF. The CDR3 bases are TGTGCCAGCAGCTCGGACAGGGGCGGCTACACCTTC.

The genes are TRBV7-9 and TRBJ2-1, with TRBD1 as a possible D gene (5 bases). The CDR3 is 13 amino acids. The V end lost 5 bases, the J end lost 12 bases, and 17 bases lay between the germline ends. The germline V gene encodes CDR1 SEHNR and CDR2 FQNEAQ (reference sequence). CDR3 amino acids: CASSRPTVGVQFF. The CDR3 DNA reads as TGTGCCAGCAGCCGACCGACAGTCGGCGTGCAGTTCTTC.

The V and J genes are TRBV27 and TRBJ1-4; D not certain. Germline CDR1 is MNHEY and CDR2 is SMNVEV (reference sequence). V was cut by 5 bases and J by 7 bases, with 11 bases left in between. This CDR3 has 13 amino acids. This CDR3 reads CASSPVQGEKLFF. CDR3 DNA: TGTGCCAGCAGTCCCGTTCAAGGTGAAAAACTGTTTTTT.

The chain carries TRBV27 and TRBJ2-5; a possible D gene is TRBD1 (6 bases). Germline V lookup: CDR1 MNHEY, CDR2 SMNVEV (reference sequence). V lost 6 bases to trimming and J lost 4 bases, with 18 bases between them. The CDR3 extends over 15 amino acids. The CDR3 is CASRPTQGKSETQYF. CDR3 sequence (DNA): TGTGCCAGCAGACCTACACAGGGAAAATCAGAGACCCAGTACTTC.